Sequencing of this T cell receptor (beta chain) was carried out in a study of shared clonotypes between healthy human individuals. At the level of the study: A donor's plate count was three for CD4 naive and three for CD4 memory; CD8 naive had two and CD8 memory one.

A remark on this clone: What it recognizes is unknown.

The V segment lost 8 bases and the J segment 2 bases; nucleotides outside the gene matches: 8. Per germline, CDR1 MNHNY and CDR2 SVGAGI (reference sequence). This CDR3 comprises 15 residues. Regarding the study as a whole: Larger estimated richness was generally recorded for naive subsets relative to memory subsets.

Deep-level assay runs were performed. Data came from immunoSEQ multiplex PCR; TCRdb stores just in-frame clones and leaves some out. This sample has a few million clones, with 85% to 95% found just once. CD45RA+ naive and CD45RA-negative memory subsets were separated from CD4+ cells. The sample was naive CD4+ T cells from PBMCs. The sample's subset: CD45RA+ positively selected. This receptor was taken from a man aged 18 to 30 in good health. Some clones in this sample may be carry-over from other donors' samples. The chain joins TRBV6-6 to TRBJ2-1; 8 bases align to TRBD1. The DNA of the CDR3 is TGTGCCAGCCTTTTTGCACAGGGGGCCTACAATGAGCAGTTCTTC. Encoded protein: CASLFAQGAYNEQFF.